The TCR beta chain described here comes from a study of T cell changes during pregnancy in multiple sclerosis. Sequencing used immunoSEQ multiplex PCR; TCRdb keeps in-frame clones, though not all of them. Of approximately 59,000 clones in the sample, over 85% were seen once. The V end was cut by 5 bases, the J end by 6 bases, with 10 bases between. The CDR3 totals 12 residues. CDR1 and CDR2 from the germline V gene are SGHAT and FQDESV (reference sequence). The TCR sequence derives from a female donor with multiple sclerosis, enrolled in a pregnancy study. Here the sequenced sample was CD4+ T cells from peripheral blood mononuclear cells, taken before pregnancy. The chain combines TRBV11-1 with TRBJ2-5, with D perhaps matching TRBD1 (5 bases). The CDR3 bases are TGTGCCAGCAGCCAGGGTCCCAAGACCCAGTACTTC. As protein: CASSQGPKTQYF. Supplemented by reference TRBV11-1 and TRBJ2-5, the full variable domain reads EAEVAQSPRYKITEKSQAVAFWCDPISGHATLYWYRQILGQGPELLVQFQDESVVDDSQLPKDRFSAERLKGVDSTLKIQPAELGDSAMYLCASSQGPKTQYFGPGTRLLVL.